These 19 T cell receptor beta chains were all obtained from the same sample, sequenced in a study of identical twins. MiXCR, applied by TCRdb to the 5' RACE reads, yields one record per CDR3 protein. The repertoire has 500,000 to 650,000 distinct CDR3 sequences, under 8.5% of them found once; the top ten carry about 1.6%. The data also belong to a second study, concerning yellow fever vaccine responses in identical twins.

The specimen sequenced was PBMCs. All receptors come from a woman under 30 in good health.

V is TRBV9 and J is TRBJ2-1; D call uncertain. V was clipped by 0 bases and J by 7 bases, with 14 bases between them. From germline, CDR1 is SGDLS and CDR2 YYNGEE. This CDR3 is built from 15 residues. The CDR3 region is CASSVASLSVNEQFF. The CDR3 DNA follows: TGTGCCAGCAGCGTAGCGAGCTTGAGTGTAAATGAGCAGTTCTTC.

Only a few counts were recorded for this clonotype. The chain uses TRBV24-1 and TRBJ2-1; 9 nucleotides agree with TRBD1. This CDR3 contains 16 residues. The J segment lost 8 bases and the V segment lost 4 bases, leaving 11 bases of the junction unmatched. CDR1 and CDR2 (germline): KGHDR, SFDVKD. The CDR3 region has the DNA TGTGCCACCAGTGAGCCCGGGACAGGGTCTGATGATGAGCAGTTCTTC. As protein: CATSEPGTGSDDEQFF.

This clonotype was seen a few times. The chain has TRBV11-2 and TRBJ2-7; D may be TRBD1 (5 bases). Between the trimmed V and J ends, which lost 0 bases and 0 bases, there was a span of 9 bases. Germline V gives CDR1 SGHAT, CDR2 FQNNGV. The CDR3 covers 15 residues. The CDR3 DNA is TGTGCCAGCAGCTTAGACAGGGTAGACTCCTACGAGCAGTACGTC. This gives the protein CASSLDRVDSYEQYV.

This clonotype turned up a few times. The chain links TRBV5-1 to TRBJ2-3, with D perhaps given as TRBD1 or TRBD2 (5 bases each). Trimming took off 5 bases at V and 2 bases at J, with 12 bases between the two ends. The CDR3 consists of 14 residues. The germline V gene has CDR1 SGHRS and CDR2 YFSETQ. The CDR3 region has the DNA TGCGCCAGCAGTCCCGGGACCGTCACAGATACGCAGTATTTT. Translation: CASSPGTVTDTQYF. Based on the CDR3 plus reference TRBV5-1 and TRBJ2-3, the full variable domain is KAGVTQTPRYLIKTRGQQVTLSCSPISGHRSVSWYQQTPGQGLQFLFEYFSETQRNKGNFPGRFSGRQFSNSRSEMNVSTLELGDSALYLCASSPGTVTDTQYFGPGTRLTVL.

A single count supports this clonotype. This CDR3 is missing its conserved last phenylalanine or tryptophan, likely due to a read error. CDR3 nucleotide sequence: TGCGCCAGCAGCTTGGAACTAGCGGGAGTCAGTGAGCAGTTCTTA. Protein: CASSLELAGVSEQFL. The chain links TRBV5-1 to TRBJ2-1, with TRBD2 matching 11 bases. The CDR3 has 15 residues. The germline V gene has CDR1 SGHRS and CDR2 YFSETQ. The V gene end was trimmed by 0 bases and the J gene end by 9 bases; junction bases not matched to a gene: 5.

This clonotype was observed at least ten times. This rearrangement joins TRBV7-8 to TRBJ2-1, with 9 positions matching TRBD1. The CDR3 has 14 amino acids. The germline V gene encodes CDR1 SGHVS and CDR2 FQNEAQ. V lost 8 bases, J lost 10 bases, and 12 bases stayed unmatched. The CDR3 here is CASSPGQGLLEQFF. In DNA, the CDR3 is TGTGCCAGCTCACCGGGACAGGGTCTTCTGGAGCAGTTCTTC.

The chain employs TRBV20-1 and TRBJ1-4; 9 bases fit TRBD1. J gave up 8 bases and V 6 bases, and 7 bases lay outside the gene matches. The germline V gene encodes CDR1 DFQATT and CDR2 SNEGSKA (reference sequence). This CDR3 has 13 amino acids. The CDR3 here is CSAAGQGAEKLFF. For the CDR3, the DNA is TGCAGTGCAGCGGGACAGGGAGCCGAAAAACTGTTTTTT.

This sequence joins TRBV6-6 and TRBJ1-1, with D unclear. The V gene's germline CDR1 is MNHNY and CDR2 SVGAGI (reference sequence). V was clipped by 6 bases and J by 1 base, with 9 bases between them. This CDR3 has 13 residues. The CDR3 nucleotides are TGTGCCAGCAGCCAGACACCGAACACTGAAGCTTTCTTT. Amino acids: CASSQTPNTEAFF.

Here the CDR3 reads CASSYSNRPLGYEQYV. The CDR3 DNA reads TGTGCCAGCAGTTACTCGAATCGGCCCTTGGGATACGAGCAGTACGTC. The rearrangement links TRBV6-2 or TRBV6-3 to TRBJ2-7; D not certain. The CDR3 is 16 amino acids. The germline V gene encodes CDR1 MNHEY and CDR2 SVGEGT. Trimming took off 0 bases at V and 4 bases at J, with 16 bases between the two ends.

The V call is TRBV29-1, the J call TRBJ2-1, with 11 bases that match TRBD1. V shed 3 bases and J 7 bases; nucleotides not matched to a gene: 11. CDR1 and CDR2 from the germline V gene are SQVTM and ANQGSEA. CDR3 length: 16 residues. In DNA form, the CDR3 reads TGCAGCGTTGATTCGCCCCGGGACAGGGGGGTGAATGAGCAGTTCTTC. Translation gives CSVDSPRDRGVNEQFF.

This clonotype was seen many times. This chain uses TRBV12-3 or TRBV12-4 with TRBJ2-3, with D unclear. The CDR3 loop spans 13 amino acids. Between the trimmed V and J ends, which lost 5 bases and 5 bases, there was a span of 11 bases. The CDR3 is CASSAKLGDTQYF. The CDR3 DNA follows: TGTGCCAGCAGTGCCAAATTGGGAGATACGCAGTATTTT.

The CDR3 spells CASIGTERNQPQHF. CDR3 nucleotides: TGCGCCAGCATAGGTACAGAGCGCAATCAGCCCCAGCATTTT. This chain links TRBV5-1 with TRBJ1-5; the D is unclear. The CDR3 extends over 14 amino acids. The germline V and J ends were trimmed by 6 bases and 2 bases, with 12 bases remaining between them. Per germline, CDR1 SGHRS and CDR2 YFSETQ.

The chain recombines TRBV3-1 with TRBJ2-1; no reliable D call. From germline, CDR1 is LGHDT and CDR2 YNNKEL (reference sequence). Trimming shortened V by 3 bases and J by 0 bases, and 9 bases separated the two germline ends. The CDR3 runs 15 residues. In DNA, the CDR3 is TGTGCCAGCAGCCACGCACGAAGCTCCTACAATGAGCAGTTCTTC. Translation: CASSHARSSYNEQFF.

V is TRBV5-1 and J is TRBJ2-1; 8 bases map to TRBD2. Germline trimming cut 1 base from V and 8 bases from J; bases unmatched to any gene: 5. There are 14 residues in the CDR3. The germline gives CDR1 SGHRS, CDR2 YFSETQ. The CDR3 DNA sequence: TGCGCCAGCAGCTTGACGGGGGGGTACGATGAGCAGTTCTTC. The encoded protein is CASSLTGGYDEQFF.

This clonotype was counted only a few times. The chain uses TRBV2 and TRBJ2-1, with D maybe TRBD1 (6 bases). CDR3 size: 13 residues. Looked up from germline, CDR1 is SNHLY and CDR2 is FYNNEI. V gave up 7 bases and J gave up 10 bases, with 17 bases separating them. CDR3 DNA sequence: TGTGCCAGCACTTCTCACAGGGACCACGAGCAGTTCTTC. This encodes CASTSHRDHEQFF.

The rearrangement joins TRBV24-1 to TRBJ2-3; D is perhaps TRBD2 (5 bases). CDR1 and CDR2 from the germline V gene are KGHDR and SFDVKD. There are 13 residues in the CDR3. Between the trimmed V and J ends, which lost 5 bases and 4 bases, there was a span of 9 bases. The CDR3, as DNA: TGTGCCACCAGTGGAGGGAGCTCAGATACGCAGTATTTT. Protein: CATSGGSSDTQYF.

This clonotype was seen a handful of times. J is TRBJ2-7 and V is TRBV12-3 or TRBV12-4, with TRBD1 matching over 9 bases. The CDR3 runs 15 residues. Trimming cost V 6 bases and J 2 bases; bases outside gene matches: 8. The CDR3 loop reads CASSLGQGGPYEQYV. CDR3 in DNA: TGTGCCAGCAGCCTGGGACAGGGAGGCCCCTACGAGCAGTACGTC.

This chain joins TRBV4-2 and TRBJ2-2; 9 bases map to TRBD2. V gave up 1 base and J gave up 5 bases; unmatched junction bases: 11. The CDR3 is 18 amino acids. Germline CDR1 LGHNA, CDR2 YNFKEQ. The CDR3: CASSQAGLAGSGTGELFF. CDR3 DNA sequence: TGTGCCAGCAGCCAAGCGGGGCTAGCGGGGAGTGGAACCGGGGAGCTGTTTTTT.

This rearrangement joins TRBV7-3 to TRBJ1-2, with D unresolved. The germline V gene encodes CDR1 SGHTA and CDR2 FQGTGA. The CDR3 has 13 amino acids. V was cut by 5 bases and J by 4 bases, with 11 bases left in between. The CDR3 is CASSPDESYGYTF. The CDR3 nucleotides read TGTGCCAGCAGCCCCGACGAATCCTATGGCTACACCTTC. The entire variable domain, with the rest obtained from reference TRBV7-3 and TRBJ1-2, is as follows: GAGVSQTPSNKVTEKGKYVELRCDPISGHTALYWYRQSLGQGPEFLIYFQGTGAADDSGLPNDRFFAVRPEGSVSTLKIQRTERGDSAVYLCASSPDESYGYTFGSGTRLTVV.